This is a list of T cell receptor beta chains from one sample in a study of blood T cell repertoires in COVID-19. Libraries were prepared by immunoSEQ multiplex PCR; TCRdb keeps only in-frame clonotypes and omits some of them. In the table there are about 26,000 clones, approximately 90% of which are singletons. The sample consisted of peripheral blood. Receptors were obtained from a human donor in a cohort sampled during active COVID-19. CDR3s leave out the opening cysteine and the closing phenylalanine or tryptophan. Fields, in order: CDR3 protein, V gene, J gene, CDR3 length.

CDR3: ATSDQTSGSPEQY
V: TRBV24-1
J: TRBJ2-7
length: 13

CDR3: ASSPLGPGANEQF
V: TRBV7-8
J: TRBJ2-1
length: 13

CDR3: ASSLDNGAPKLF
V: TRBV11-2
J: TRBJ1-4
length: 12

CDR3: ASSIAGGSDTQY
V: TRBV25-1
J: TRBJ2-3
length: 12

CDR3: ASSQTGNYGYT
V: TRBV4-2
J: TRBJ1-2
length: 11

CDR3: ASSAEDVAF
V: TRBV2
J: TRBJ1-1
length: 9

CDR3: ASNSQGSGNTIY
V: TRBV5-4
J: TRBJ1-3
length: 12

CDR3: ASSSTSFGSYEQY
V: TRBV6-5
J: TRBJ2-7
length: 13

CDR3: ASSYSWTGSHEQY
V: TRBV6-5
J: TRBJ2-7
length: 13

CDR3: SVDIAGGETQY
V: TRBV29-1
J: TRBJ2-5
length: 11

CDR3: ASSLERGQNEQY
V: TRBV7-8
J: TRBJ2-7
length: 12

CDR3: ASSQAQRQETQY
V: TRBV4-1
J: TRBJ2-5
length: 12

CDR3: ASSLMRASTGTQY
V: TRBV11-2
J: TRBJ2-3
length: 13

CDR3: ASRRLETTGTDTQY
V: TRBV2
J: TRBJ2-3
length: 14

CDR3: ASSPRDRVHEQY
V: TRBV3-1/TRBV3-2
J: TRBJ2-7
length: 12

CDR3: ASSQTSGSSYEQY
V: TRBV3-1/TRBV3-2
J: TRBJ2-7
length: 13

CDR3: ASSLGPGGEALH
V: TRBV7-2
J: TRBJ1-6
length: 12

CDR3: ASSQEASPSTDTQY
V: TRBV4-1
J: TRBJ2-3
length: 14

CDR3: ASSQKFLADEQF
V: TRBV3-1/TRBV3-2
J: TRBJ2-1
length: 12

CDR3: ASSSGQGGQPQH
V: TRBV19
J: TRBJ1-5
length: 12

CDR3: ASSSSGTATYEQY
V: TRBV28
J: TRBJ2-7
length: 13